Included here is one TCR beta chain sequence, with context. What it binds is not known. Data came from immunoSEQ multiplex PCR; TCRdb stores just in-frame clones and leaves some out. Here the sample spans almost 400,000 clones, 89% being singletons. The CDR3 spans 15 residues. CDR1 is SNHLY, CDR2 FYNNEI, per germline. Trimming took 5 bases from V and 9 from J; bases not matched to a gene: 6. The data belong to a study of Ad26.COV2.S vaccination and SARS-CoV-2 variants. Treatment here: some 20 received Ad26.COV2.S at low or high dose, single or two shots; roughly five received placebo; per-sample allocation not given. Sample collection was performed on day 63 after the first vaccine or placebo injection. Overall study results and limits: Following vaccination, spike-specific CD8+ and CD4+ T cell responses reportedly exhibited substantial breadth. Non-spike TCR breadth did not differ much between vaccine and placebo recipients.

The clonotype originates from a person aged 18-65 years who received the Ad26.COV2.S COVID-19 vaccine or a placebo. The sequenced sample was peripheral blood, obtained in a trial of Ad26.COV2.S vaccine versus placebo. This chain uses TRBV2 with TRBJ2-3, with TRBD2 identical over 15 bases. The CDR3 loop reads CASSKGLAGGGTQYF. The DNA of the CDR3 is TGTGCCAGCAGTAAGGGACTAGCGGGAGGAGGGACGCAGTATTTT.